A selection of T cell receptor beta chains follows, all from one sample in a study of blood T cells in healthy people across ages. MiXCR, applied by TCRdb to the 5' RACE reads, yields one record per CDR3 protein. In the table there are about 780,000 distinct CDR3 sequences, around 68% of which are singletons. Sequencing was done on a sample of blood. These receptor sequences come from a man younger than 40 in good health. The CDR3 runs from the conserved cysteine through the conserved F or W. A D gene is named only where the DNA matches it firmly. The size of a clone is reported for some rows only, either as once, few or many, or as a class for expanded clones.

cdr3_nt,cdr3_aa,clone_size,d_call,v_call,j_call
TGTGCCAGCAGCTCACAGGGGTCGAGTTACGAGCAGTACTTC,CASSSQGSSYEQYF,many,TRBD1,TRBV7-9,TRBJ2-7
TGTGCCAGCAGGCCTACAATAAACACTGAAGCTTTCTTT,CASRPTINTEAFF,few,.,TRBV6-1,TRBJ1-1
TGTGCCATCAGGACCGGGACGGATAATTCACCCCTCCACTTT,CAIRTGTDNSPLHF,.,.,TRBV10-3,TRBJ1-6
TGTGCCAGCAGCTTAGTTGGAAGGAAGGCCTACAATGAGCAGTTCTTC,CASSLVGRKAYNEQFF,once,.,TRBV7-9,TRBJ2-1
TGTGCCAGCAGCTACGCGAAAAATCGCTCCTACGAGCAGTACTTC,CASSYAKNRSYEQYF,.,.,TRBV7-3,TRBJ2-7
TGTGCCAGCAGCCATACAGCCCCCCAGGATGAGCAGTTCTTC,CASSHTAPQDEQFF,few,.,TRBV4-2,TRBJ2-1
TGCGCCAGCAGCTACGGTTGGGACAGGGCCCCCTACGAGCAGTACTTC,CASSYGWDRAPYEQYF,few,TRBD1,TRBV5-1,TRBJ2-7
TGTGCCAGAGCATGGCGCGGGGCCAATGGCTACACCTTC,CARAWRGANGYTF,.,.,TRBV25-1,TRBJ1-2
TGCAGTGCTACCAAGACAGTCAGAAATTCCTACGAGCAGTACTTC,CSATKTVRNSYEQYF,.,.,TRBV20-1,TRBJ2-7
TGTGCCAGCAGCGTAAGCGGGACGGGGTTGGGGGAGCAGTTCTTC,CASSVSGTGLGEQFF,.,TRBD2,TRBV9,TRBJ2-1
TGTGCCAGCAGCCGCTATGCTAGCGGGGGCACGTCCTACAATGAGCAGTTCTTC,CASSRYASGGTSYNEQFF,.,TRBD2,TRBV7-9,TRBJ2-1
TGTGCCAGCAGTAAGTGGACTAGCGGGGGGAGCTCCTACAATGAGCAGTTCTTC,CASSKWTSGGSSYNEQFF,.,TRBD2,TRBV25-1,TRBJ2-1
TGTGCCAGCAGCGCCAGCGGGGGGGCCTTGGGTGAGCAGTTCTTC,CASSASGGALGEQFF,.,TRBD2,TRBV9,TRBJ2-1
TGTGCCAGTAGTGCCCCGCGACAGCTCAGGGGCACAGATACGCAGTATTTT,CASSAPRQLRGTDTQYF,.,.,TRBV19,TRBJ2-3
TGTGCCAGCAGCGCGAACCCCGGGACAGGGGGAAACTATGGCTACACCTTC,CASSANPGTGGNYGYTF,.,TRBD1,TRBV9,TRBJ1-2
TGTGCCAGCAGCTTAGGGACTTCAAGCTCCTACGAGCAGTACTTC,CASSLGTSSSYEQYF,.,.,TRBV12-3/TRBV12-4,TRBJ2-7
TGTGCCAGCAGCCCCCGGGACAGGACCCTCGATGAGCAGTTCTTC,CASSPRDRTLDEQFF,.,TRBD1,TRBV9,TRBJ2-1
TGTGCCAGCAGCGTTTCACGGGGGGGGGTCGAGACCCAGTACTTC,CASSVSRGGVETQYF,.,TRBD2,TRBV7-2,TRBJ2-5
TGCGCCAGCAGCTTGTTAGGGGACGAGCAGTACTTC,CASSLLGDEQYF,many,.,TRBV5-1,TRBJ2-7
TGTGCCAGCAGCTTAGACCCGAGTGGTGGGGCCAACGTCCTGACTTTC,CASSLDPSGGANVLTF,.,.,TRBV7-8,TRBJ2-6
TGTGCCAGCAGCCCCACAGGGGCAAAGGAAGCTTTCTTT,CASSPTGAKEAFF,.,TRBD1,TRBV9,TRBJ1-1
TGTGCCAGCAGTGATGGGACAGGGGCCGGTCAGCCCCAGCATTTT,CASSDGTGAGQPQHF,.,TRBD1,TRBV6-1,TRBJ1-5
TGTGCCAGCAGCCAAAGTCGACAGTTAAAGTACTTC,CASSQSRQLKYF,.,.,TRBV14,TRBJ2-7
TGTGCCAGCAGTGACAACTACAATGAGCAGTTCTTC,CASSDNYNEQFF,.,.,TRBV6-4,TRBJ2-1
TGTGCCAGCAGCTTGCGTGGGGTGAGGGCCTCCTACGAGCAGTACTTC,CASSLRGVRASYEQYF,.,.,TRBV5-6,TRBJ2-7
TGTGCCAGCAGTCCGGGACTCTACAGTGAGCAGTTCTTC,CASSPGLYSEQFF,.,.,TRBV2,TRBJ2-1
TGTGCCAGCAGCTTGGCCTCACCGGCTTCGACTGAAGCTTTCTTT,CASSLASPASTEAFF,.,.,TRBV7-9,TRBJ1-1
TGTGCCAGCAGCTTAGGGGTTAGGACAGGAGGAGAGACCCAGTACTTC,CASSLGVRTGGETQYF,few,TRBD1,TRBV7-3,TRBJ2-5
TGCAGCGTTGGAGACCTACAGGCGGAGACCCAGTTCTTC,CSVGDLQAETQFF,.,.,TRBV29-1,TRBJ2-1
TGTGCCAGCAGTGCCACAGGGAGCTCTGGGGCCAACGTCCTGACTTTC,CASSATGSSGANVLTF,.,.,TRBV6-1,TRBJ2-6
TGTGCCAGCAGTTACTCTACAGTAGAGACCCAGTACTTC,CASSYSTVETQYF,.,.,TRBV6-5,TRBJ2-5
TGTGCCAGCAGCCGCCTCGGTTGGACCGATAAAAACATTCAGTACTTC,CASSRLGWTDKNIQYF,.,.,TRBV7-9,TRBJ2-4
TGTGCCAGTAGTATGAGGCTTTACAATGAGCAGTTCTTC,CASSMRLYNEQFF,.,.,TRBV19,TRBJ2-1
TGTGCCAGCAGTAAATACGCGCTAACCTCAGCCAAAAACATTCAGTACTTC,CASSKYALTSAKNIQYF,.,.,TRBV25-1,TRBJ2-4
TGCAGTGCGTCCGTGGGGGGGGCTTCGACAGATACGCAGTATTTT,CSASVGGASTDTQYF,once,.,TRBV20-1,TRBJ2-3
TGCAGTGCTAGAGATCTGGTCGGACAGGGATTCTACGAGCAGTACTTC,CSARDLVGQGFYEQYF,few,TRBD1,TRBV20-1,TRBJ2-7
TGTGCCAGCAGCCAAGAGGGACTAGCGGGGGGGCAAGAGCAGTACTTC,CASSQEGLAGGQEQYF,.,TRBD2,TRBV4-2,TRBJ2-7
TGTGCCAGCAGCGTAGAGGCAGGGGGCTATGGCTACACCTTC,CASSVEAGGYGYTF,.,TRBD1,TRBV9,TRBJ1-2
TGCGCCAGCAGCCCAGCGGACACCGCCTACGAGCAGTACTTC,CASSPADTAYEQYF,few,.,TRBV5-1,TRBJ2-7
TGTGCCAGCAGTTTCGATGCGGGGGGGGCCTATAGCAATCAGCCCCAGCATTTT,CASSFDAGGAYSNQPQHF,.,.,TRBV12-3/TRBV12-4,TRBJ1-5
TGTGCCAGCAGTCAGAGCGGGGGGTGGGTGTTGGATACGCGGTATTTT,CASSQSGGWVLDTRYF,.,TRBD2,TRBV6-5,TRBJ2-3
TGTGCCAGCAGCTTAGTGACAGGTGTGTACAATGAGCAGTTCTTC,CASSLVTGVYNEQFF,.,.,TRBV7-2,TRBJ2-1
TGTGCCACCAGTGATCCTCGTTCCGGGCCCTCGGACGAGCAGTACTTC,CATSDPRSGPSDEQYF,.,.,TRBV24-1,TRBJ2-7
TGTGCCAGCAGCTGGTACACTACCTACGAGCAGTACTTC,CASSWYTTYEQYF,.,.,TRBV7-2,TRBJ2-7
TGCAGTGCTAGTGGCCGGCTCTACGAGCAGTACTTC,CSASGRLYEQYF,.,.,TRBV20-1,TRBJ2-7
TGTGCCAGCTTCCCCTCAGGACAGGGGGCAGGTTCACCCCTCCACTTT,CASFPSGQGAGSPLHF,.,TRBD1,TRBV25-1,TRBJ1-6